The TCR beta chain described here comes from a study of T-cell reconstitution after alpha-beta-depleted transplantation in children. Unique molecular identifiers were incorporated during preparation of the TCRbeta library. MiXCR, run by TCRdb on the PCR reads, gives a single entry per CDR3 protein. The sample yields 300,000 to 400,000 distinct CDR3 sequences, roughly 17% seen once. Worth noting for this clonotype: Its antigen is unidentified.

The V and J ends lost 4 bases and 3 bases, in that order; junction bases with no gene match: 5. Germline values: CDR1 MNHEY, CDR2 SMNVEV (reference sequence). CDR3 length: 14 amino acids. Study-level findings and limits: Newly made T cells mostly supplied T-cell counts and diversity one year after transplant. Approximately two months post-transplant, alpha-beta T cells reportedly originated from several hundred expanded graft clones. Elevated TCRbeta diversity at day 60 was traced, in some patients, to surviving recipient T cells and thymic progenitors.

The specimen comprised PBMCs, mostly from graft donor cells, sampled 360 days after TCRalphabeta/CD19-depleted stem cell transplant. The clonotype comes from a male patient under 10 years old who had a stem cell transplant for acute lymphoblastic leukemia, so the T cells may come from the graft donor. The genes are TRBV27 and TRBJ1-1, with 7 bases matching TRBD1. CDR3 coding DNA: TGTGCCAGCAGTTCAAACAGGGGCGACACTGAAGCTTTCTTT. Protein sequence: CASSSNRGDTEAFF.